Below, 12 T cell receptor beta chains from the same sample are listed, as sequenced in a study of blood T cell repertoires in COVID-19. TCRdb's copy holds only in-frame clones and misses some; the assay was immunoSEQ multiplex PCR. The sample holds a few hundred thousand clones, roughly 84% seen once. Sequencing was done on a sample of PBMCs or T cells enriched from blood (not recorded which). These receptors were taken from a woman aged 25 to 39 who had recovered from COVID-19.

CDR3 bases: TGCGCCAGCAGCCCATGGACAGGGGTTGGAGATACGCAGTATTTT. Translation: CASSPWTGVGDTQYF. This chain joins TRBV5-1 and TRBJ2-3, with 9 bases matching TRBD1. The CDR3 has 15 residues. Germline trimming cut 4 bases from V and 5 bases from J; bases unmatched to any gene: 8. Germline V gene sequence: CDR1 SGHRS, CDR2 YFSETQ.

V and J are TRBV6-6 and TRBJ1-1; D gene unclear. Between the trimmed V and J ends, which lost 0 bases and 4 bases, there was a span of 9 bases. CDR1 and CDR2 from the germline V gene are MNHNY and SVGAGI (reference sequence). The length of the CDR3 is 14 residues. The DNA for the CDR3 is TGTGCCAGCAGTTACTCTGAGTCTTTCACTGAAGCTTTCTTT. Its protein product is CASSYSESFTEAFF.

The chain combines TRBV3-1 (or the pseudogene TRBV3-2) with TRBJ1-3; no definite D call. The germline V gene has CDR1 LGHDT and CDR2 YNNKEL (reference sequence). V lost 4 bases and J lost 0, with 16 bases in between. The CDR3 has 17 amino acids. The CDR3 sequence is CASSPDSWAPSGNTIYF. CDR3 nucleotide sequence: TGTGCCAGCAGCCCCGATTCTTGGGCGCCCTCTGGAAACACCATATATTTT.

The chain has TRBV19 and TRBJ1-3; maybe TRBD1 (5 bases). CDR3 length: 16 residues. CDR1 and CDR2 from the germline V gene are LNHDA and SQIVND (reference sequence). Trimming pared 4 bases from V and 0 bases from J, leaving 13 bases between. In DNA, the CDR3 is TGTGCCAGTAGTACCGGGAGGGGTGTCTCTGGAAACACCATATATTTT. Its protein is CASSTGRGVSGNTIYF.

This clone appeared a single time. The J gene is TRBJ2-7, the V gene TRBV11-1; the match to TRBD1 covers 9 bases. The trim removed 5 bases at V and 2 bases at J, leaving 10 bases unmatched. Germline V gene data show CDR1 as SGHAT and CDR2 as FQDESV (reference sequence). The CDR3 totals 16 residues. The CDR3 coding sequence is TGTGCCAGCAGCGCGAAATCCGACAGGGGGACCTACGAGCAGTACTTC. Protein sequence: CASSAKSDRGTYEQYF.

The chain links TRBV2 to TRBJ2-7; 7 positions match TRBD1. This CDR3 has 17 amino acids. CDR1 is SNHLY, CDR2 FYNNEI, per germline. Trimming at V came to 3 bases and at J to 0 bases, leaving 11 bases not matched to a gene. DNA of the CDR3: TGTGCCAGCAGTGACAACCGGTGGGACAGCTTCTCCTACGAGCAGTACTTC. Translated, it gives CASSDNRWDSFSYEQYF.

V usage is TRBV11-2 and J usage is TRBJ2-7, with TRBD1 as a possible D gene (7 bases). The CDR3 sequence is 15 residues long. Trimming cost V 5 bases and J 2 bases, with 16 bases left between them. Germline assignment: CDR1 SGHAT and CDR2 FQNNGV. The CDR3 DNA sequence: TGTGCCAGCAGCACGGTCAGGGGGGCCCCCTACGAGCAGTACTTC. Translated: CASSTVRGAPYEQYF.

V is TRBV27 and J is TRBJ1-2; tentative D call: TRBD1 (6 bases). The CDR3 runs to 15 residues. CDR1 is MNHEY and CDR2 is SMNVEV in the germline V gene (reference sequence). The ends were cut back, 5 bases at V and 6 bases at J, with 19 bases in the middle. The CDR3 DNA reads as TGTGCCAGCAGTCCCATGAGTTCAGGGGTCGATGGCTACACCTTC. Translated, it gives CASSPMSSGVDGYTF.

This chain links TRBV7-6 with TRBJ2-7; tentatively, D is TRBD1 (5 bases). V lost 1 base to trimming and J lost 3 bases, with 16 bases between them. Germline CDR1 reads SGHVS; CDR2 reads FNYEAQ. The CDR3 spans 16 residues. CDR3 nucleotide sequence: TGTGCCAGCAGCTTAGTTTTGGGGCGTATTCGCTACGAGCAGTACTTC. As protein: CASSLVLGRIRYEQYF. The complete variable domain, with remaining parts taken from reference TRBV7-6 and TRBJ2-7, reads GAGVSQSPRYKVTKRGQDVALRCDPISGHVSLYWYRQALGQGPEFLTYFNYEAQQDKSGLPNDRFSAERPEGSISTLTIQRTEQRDSAMYRCASSLVLGRIRYEQYFGPGTRLTVT.

This rearrangement joins TRBV5-1 to TRBJ2-1, with 7 positions matching TRBD2. Unmatched junction bases numbered 16, after V lost 1 base and J lost 3 bases. Germline assignment: CDR1 SGHRS and CDR2 YFSETQ. The CDR3 covers 19 residues. The CDR3 sequence is CASSLISFSGGSVYNEQFF. The CDR3 coding sequence is TGCGCCAGCAGCTTGATCAGTTTTAGTGGCGGGAGTGTCTACAATGAGCAGTTCTTC.

A note on this clone: One end of the junction varies from germline; a read error may be responsible. The chain combines TRBV2 with TRBJ2-7; tentative D call: TRBD2 (5 bases). CDR3 size: 11 residues. CDR1 SNHLY and CDR2 FYNNEI come from the germline V gene. CDR3 sequence (DNA): TGTGCCAGCAGTTTGGACGCCATGGAGGACTTC. This gives the protein CASSLDAMEDF.

The chain has TRBV5-1 and TRBJ2-2; no firm D call. Germline assignment: CDR1 SGHRS and CDR2 YFSETQ. Trimming left V 0 bases short and J 1 base short, with 7 bases between. This CDR3 spans 15 amino acids. In DNA form, the CDR3 reads TGCGCCAGCAGCTTGGCCGGTGGGAACACCGGGGAGCTGTTTTTT. Encoded protein: CASSLAGGNTGELFF.